This T cell receptor (beta chain) comes out of a study of a mutant IDH1 vaccine in newly diagnosed glioma. The germline CDR1 and CDR2 sequences are SGHRS and YFSETQ. The J segment lost 3 bases and the V segment lost 4 bases, leaving 15 bases of the junction unmatched. The CDR3 extends over 19 amino acids. As regards this clone: Its specificity is not known.

The repertoire was sequenced with immunoSEQ multiplex PCR; TCRdb's copy has only in-frame clones and lacks some. The repertoire consists of 40,000 to 60,000 clones, with approximately 79% occurring once and the leading ten covering roughly 6.8%. Specified time point: week 35, safety follow-up. Vaccination comprised doses that each held 300 ug of mutant IDH1 20-mer peptide, plus topical imiquimod. Patients in the study were vaccinated eight times, receiving shots in weeks 1, 3, 5, 7, 11, 15, 19 and 23. This chain joins TRBV5-1 and TRBJ2-3, with TRBD2 matching over 12 bases. The receptor was derived from a man aged 40-50 years with glioma. Source: PBMCs, taken from a glioma patient whose treatment included an IDH1 peptide vaccine. The CDR3 here is CASSGASGGAVSTTDTQYF. The CDR3 DNA sequence: TGCGCCAGCAGCGGTGCTAGCGGGGGGGCGGTTTCCACAACAGATACGCAGTATTTT. The whole variable domain, filled in from reference TRBV5-1 and TRBJ2-3, reads KAGVTQTPRYLIKTRGQQVTLSCSPISGHRSVSWYQQTPGQGLQFLFEYFSETQRNKGNFPGRFSGRQFSNSRSEMNVSTLELGDSALYLCASSGASGGAVSTTDTQYFGPGTRLTVL.